The 21 T cell receptor beta chains below all came from one sample that was sequenced in a study of T cells after yellow fever vaccination. One entry per CDR3 protein results from TCRdb running MiXCR on the 5' RACE reads. The data hold 100,000 to 150,000 distinct CDR3 sequences, with more than 7.5% observed a single time. Specimen: CD8+ T cells sorted from PBMCs, collected on the day of the yellow fever booster vaccination. These receptors all come from a man younger than 35 who received the YFV17D yellow fever vaccine.

This clonotype has at least ten counts. The junction and the germline gene differ at one end; a read error may be behind it. The J gene is TRBJ2-7, the V gene TRBV29-1; D assignment may be TRBD1 or TRBD2 (7 bases each). The CDR3 is 15 residues long. CDR1 and CDR2 (germline): SQVTM, ANQGSEA. In DNA form, the CDR3 reads TGCAGCGTCGAAGGCGCAGGGGGAGGGTACCCCGAGCAGTACTTC. It translates to CSVEGAGGGYPEQYF.

The V call is TRBV6-6, the J call TRBJ2-7; a weak D match, TRBD2 (5 bases). There are 16 residues in the CDR3. Germline lookup yields CDR1 MNHNY and CDR2 SVGAGI (reference sequence). The germline V and J ends were trimmed by 6 bases and 3 bases, with 21 bases remaining between them. In nucleotides, the CDR3 is TGTGCCAGCAGCCCCCTGGGCAGTAGCGAAGACTACGAGCAGTACTTC. Its protein product is CASSPLGSSEDYEQYF.

The CDR3 DNA sequence: TGTGCCAGCGCGACTAGCGGGTACAATGAGCAGTTCTTC. The encoded protein is CASATSGYNEQFF. This chain joins TRBV12-3 or TRBV12-4 and TRBJ2-1; TRBD2 agrees at 10 bases. This CDR3 region has 13 residues. V was pared by 8 bases and J by 4 bases, with 2 bases of the junction left unmatched.

This chain uses TRBV4-1 with TRBJ1-1; no firm D call. Germline loops: CDR1 MGHRA, CDR2 YSYEKL. This CDR3 region has 14 residues. Trimming took 0 bases from V and 4 from J, leaving 9 bases between them. DNA of the CDR3: TGCGCCAGCAGCCAAGATCACGGACCCACTGAAGCTTTCTTT. It codes for CASSQDHGPTEAFF.

This clonotype was counted between two and nine times. The chain joins TRBV19 to TRBJ2-2; no definite D call. Germline-derived CDR1 and CDR2 are LNHDA and SQIVND (reference sequence). Trimming pared 5 bases from V and 5 bases from J, leaving 15 bases between. The CDR3 length is 15 residues. As DNA, the CDR3 is TGTGCCAGTAGTTTTATAGACCCCGTAACCGGGGAGCTGTTTTTT. Its protein product is CASSFIDPVTGELFF.

V is TRBV4-1 and J is TRBJ2-3; the D gene is possibly TRBD1 (6 bases). From germline, CDR1 is MGHRA and CDR2 YSYEKL. This CDR3 region has 14 residues. Trimming cost V 3 bases and J 2 bases, with 9 bases left between them. This chain's CDR3 is CASSQGAYTDTQYF. DNA for the CDR3: TGCGCCAGCAGCCAGGGGGCCTACACAGATACGCAGTATTTT.

This chain joins TRBV10-3 and TRBJ2-5, with 11 bases that match TRBD2. CDR3 length: 14 amino acids. Germline V gene lookup returns CDR1 ENHRY and CDR2 SYGVKD. J gave up 6 bases and V 7 bases, and 7 bases lay outside the gene matches. CDR3 nucleotide sequence: TGTGCCATCAATAGCGGGGGGGTTGTAAAGACCCAGTACTTC. Translated: CAINSGGVVKTQYF.

This clonotype was picked up many times. The chain is built from TRBV29-1 and TRBJ2-7; no clear D. CDR3 length equals 13 residues. Germline CDR1 reads SQVTM; CDR2 reads ANQGSEA. The V end lost 0 bases, the J end lost 7 bases, and 13 bases lay between the germline ends. In DNA form, the CDR3 reads TGCAGCGTTGAAGATCCCCCCCAAAGTGAGCAGTACTTC. It is translated as CSVEDPPQSEQYF.

The chain is built from TRBV4-3 and TRBJ1-6, with D possibly TRBD1 on 5 matching bases. The CDR3 is 15 residues long. Trimming cost V 0 bases and J 9 bases, with 12 bases left between them. Germline V CDR1 and CDR2: LGHNA, YSLEER. The CDR3 DNA follows: TGCGCCAGCAGCCAAGAGGGGGTGCTGATTTCACCCCTCCACTTT. Protein: CASSQEGVLISPLHF.

In its sample, this clonotype was seen a few times. V usage is TRBV19 and J usage is TRBJ2-1; D gene uncertain. Between the trimmed V and J ends, which lost 3 bases and 6 bases, there was a span of 6 bases. The CDR3 loop spans 12 amino acids. Per germline, CDR1 LNHDA and CDR2 SQIVND (reference sequence). DNA for the CDR3: TGTGCCAGTAGTATCCATGTCAATGAGCAGTTCTTC. It specifies CASSIHVNEQFF.

This chain connects TRBV9 to TRBJ1-2; the match to TRBD1 covers 8 bases. The V gene end was trimmed by 3 bases and the J gene end by 2 bases; junction bases not matched to a gene: 6. From germline, CDR1 is SGDLS and CDR2 YYNGEE. This CDR3 spans 15 amino acids. The CDR3 region is CASSAQGAINYGYTF. The CDR3 region has the DNA TGTGCCAGCAGCGCCCAGGGGGCCATAAACTATGGCTACACCTTC.

In this sample, this clonotype turned up a few times. The V gene is TRBV24-1, the J gene TRBJ2-7; 8 positions match TRBD1. V was pared by 3 bases and J by 1 base, with 4 bases of the junction left unmatched. The CDR3 consists of 15 residues. The germline V gene has CDR1 KGHDR and CDR2 SFDVKD. The CDR3 is CATSDLRQGSYEQYV. The CDR3, as DNA: TGTGCCACCAGTGATCTCAGACAGGGGTCCTACGAGCAGTACGTC.

The chain is built from TRBV29-1 and TRBJ2-7; 8 bases are shared with TRBD2. The germline V gene has CDR1 SQVTM and CDR2 ANQGSEA. V shed 6 bases and J 6 bases; nucleotides not matched to a gene: 10. The length of the CDR3 is 13 residues. CDR3 residues: CSVLVVAGFEQYF. The CDR3 nucleotides are TGCAGCGTCCTGGTCGTAGCGGGGTTCGAGCAGTACTTC.

This chain uses TRBV19 with TRBJ2-5; no reliable D call. CDR3 size: 13 residues. CDR1 is LNHDA and CDR2 is SQIVND in the germline V gene (reference sequence). Trimming took off 3 bases at V and 3 bases at J, with 8 bases between the two ends. The CDR3 sequence: CASSILAEETQYF. The CDR3 bases are TGTGCCAGTAGTATTTTGGCGGAAGAGACCCAGTACTTC. Full variable domain (rest looked up from reference TRBV19 and TRBJ2-5): DGGITQSPKYLFRKEGQNVTLSCEQNLNHDAMYWYRQDPGQGLRLIYYSQIVNDFQKGDIAEGYSVSREKKESFPLTVTSAQKNPTAFYLCASSILAEETQYFGPGTRLLVL.

The chain combines TRBV2 with TRBJ1-6, with TRBD1 matching 8 bases. V lost 6 bases and J lost 9; bases outside the gene matches: 7. Germline V gene data show CDR1 as SNHLY and CDR2 as FYNNEI. This CDR3 spans 14 amino acids. Here the CDR3 DNA reads TGTGCCAGCAGGAACGGACAGGGTGGTTCACCCCTCCACTTT. It yields the protein CASRNGQGGSPLHF.

CDR3 sequence: CASSSSGNYGYTF. DNA for the CDR3: TGTGCCAGCAGTTCTTCAGGGAACTATGGCTACACCTTC. V and J are TRBV6-5 and TRBJ1-2; a weak D match, TRBD1 (5 bases). The germline V gene has CDR1 MNHEY and CDR2 SVGAGI. V lost 4 bases, J lost 2 bases, and 8 bases lay in between. The CDR3 covers 13 residues.

This chain connects TRBV5-5 to TRBJ1-4, with D possibly matching TRBD1 (5 bases). Germline CDR1 and CDR2: SGHKS and YYEKEE (reference sequence). This CDR3 region has 13 residues. Trimming shortened V by 0 bases and J by 8 bases, and 8 bases separated the two germline ends. CDR3 sequence reads: CASSLGSGEKLFF. In DNA, the CDR3 is TGTGCCAGCAGCTTGGGGTCAGGGGAAAAACTGTTTTTT.

This clonotype was detected only a few times. The gene calls are TRBV4-3 and TRBJ1-3, with D unresolved. Germline CDR1 LGHNA, CDR2 YSLEER. The CDR3 has 20 residues. V was cut by 0 bases and J by 3 bases, with 24 bases left in between. CDR3 in amino acids: CASSQDWSTSRVASGNTIYF. The CDR3 DNA sequence: TGCGCCAGCAGCCAAGACTGGAGCACCAGCCGTGTGGCGAGTGGAAACACCATATATTTT.

Many counts were recorded for this clonotype. CDR3 nucleotides: TGTGCCAGCAGCACAACAGAGGAAAGAGGGACCCAGTACTTC. It yields the protein CASSTTEERGTQYF. The chain recombines TRBV12-3 or TRBV12-4 with TRBJ2-5, with D hard to call. This CDR3 is 14 amino acids long. The germline V and J ends were trimmed by 6 bases and 7 bases, with 18 bases remaining between them.

This clonotype has more than one count but fewer than ten. The chain uses TRBV5-4 and TRBJ2-3, with D perhaps TRBD1 (6 bases). V was clipped by 4 bases and J by 2 bases, with 17 bases between them. The germline V gene has CDR1 SGHNT and CDR2 YYREEE (reference sequence). This CDR3 spans 16 amino acids. CDR3 amino acids: CASSPGTSRSTDTQYF. DNA for the CDR3: TGTGCCAGCAGCCCGGGGACATCCCGATCCACAGATACGCAGTATTTT.

The chain links TRBV7-6 to TRBJ2-1; 7 bases align to TRBD2. The V segment lost 5 bases and the J segment 9 bases; nucleotides outside the gene matches: 13. The CDR3 has 15 residues. From germline, CDR1 is SGHVS and CDR2 FNYEAQ. The CDR3: CASSPGGSGVLEQFF. The CDR3 DNA sequence: TGTGCCAGCAGCCCAGGTGGGAGCGGGGTTCTTGAGCAGTTCTTC.